This T cell receptor beta chain was sequenced for a study of molecular identifiers for immune sequencing clone quantification. For bulk TCR libraries, previously described methods and listed TCR primers were used. MiXCR was run by TCRdb on the PCR reads, yielding one entry per CDR3 protein. The table includes about 630,000 distinct CDR3 sequences, around 25% detected once. Study-wide findings and caveats: In naive cells, under 1% of molecules belonged to clones above 20 RNA copies, against over 97% in effector cells.

Construction of naive CD8 libraries employed roughly 20,000 to 1,100,000 sorted cells together with 10%, 30% or 50% RNA. V was clipped by 4 bases and J by 0 bases; unmatched bases: 3. This CDR3 comprises 14 residues. In germline, CDR1 is SQVTM, CDR2 ANQGSEA. A few counts support this clonotype. Antigen: not known. The J gene is TRBJ2-7, the V gene TRBV29-1; TRBD1 agrees at 10 bases. Sequenced material: naive CD8+ T cells from blood, with Jurkat cell RNA spiked in. Subset in this sample: FACS-sorted CD8+CD4-CCR7+CD45RA+ naive T cells. This TCR derives from a human donor in good health. Some libraries in this study had Jurkat cell RNA spiked in. CDR3 residues: CSVGDRGTSYEQYF. CDR3 DNA: TGCAGCGTTGGGGACAGGGGTACCTCCTACGAGCAGTACTTC.